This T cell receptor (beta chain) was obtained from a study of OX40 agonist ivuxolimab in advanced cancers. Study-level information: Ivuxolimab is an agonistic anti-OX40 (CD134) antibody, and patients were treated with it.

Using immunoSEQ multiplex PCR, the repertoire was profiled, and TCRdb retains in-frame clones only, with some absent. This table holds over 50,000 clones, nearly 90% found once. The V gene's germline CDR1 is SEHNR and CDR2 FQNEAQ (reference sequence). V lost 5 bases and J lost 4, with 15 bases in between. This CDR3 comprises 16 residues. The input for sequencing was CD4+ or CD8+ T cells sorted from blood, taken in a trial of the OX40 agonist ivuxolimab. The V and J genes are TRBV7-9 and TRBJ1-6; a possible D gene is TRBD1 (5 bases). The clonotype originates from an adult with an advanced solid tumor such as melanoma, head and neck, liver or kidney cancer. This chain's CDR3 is CASSASGPRYNSPLHF. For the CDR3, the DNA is TGTGCCAGCAGCGCCTCAGGGCCCCGATATAATTCACCCCTCCACTTT.